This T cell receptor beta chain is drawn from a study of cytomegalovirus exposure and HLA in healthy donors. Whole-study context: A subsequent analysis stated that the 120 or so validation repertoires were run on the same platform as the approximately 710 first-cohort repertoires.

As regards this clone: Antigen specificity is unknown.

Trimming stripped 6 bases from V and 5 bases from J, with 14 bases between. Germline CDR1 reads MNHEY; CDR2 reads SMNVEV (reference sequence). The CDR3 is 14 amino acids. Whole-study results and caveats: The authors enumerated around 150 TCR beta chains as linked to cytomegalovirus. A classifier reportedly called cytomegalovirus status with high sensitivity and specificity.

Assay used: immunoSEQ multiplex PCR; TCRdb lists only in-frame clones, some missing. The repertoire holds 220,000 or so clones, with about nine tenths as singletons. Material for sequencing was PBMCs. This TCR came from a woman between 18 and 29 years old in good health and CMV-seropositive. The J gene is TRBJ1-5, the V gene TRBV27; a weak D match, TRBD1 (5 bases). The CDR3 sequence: CASSPGQLYQPQHF. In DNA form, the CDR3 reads TGTGCCAGCAGCCCAGGGCAGTTGTATCAGCCCCAGCATTTT.